What follows describes a single T cell receptor (beta chain). V lost 7 bases and J 4 bases, leaving 10 bases between the germline ends. Germline V gives CDR1 WSHSY, CDR2 SAAADI. The length of the CDR3 is 13 residues. The data were obtained in a study of control samples from healthy donors and cancer patients. The repertoire was sequenced with immunoSEQ multiplex PCR; TCRdb's copy has only in-frame clones and lacks some. Counted here are 130,000 to 150,000 clones, 80% to 95% occurring once; the ten biggest clones make up 3.2%. Sequenced input: blood. This chain connects TRBV10-2 to TRBJ1-4, with unresolved D. The receptor comes from a man between 25 and 39 years old in good health. The CDR3 region has the DNA TGCGCCAGCACGCAGGAGATTAATGAAAAACTGTTTTTT. Its protein product is CASTQEINEKLFF.